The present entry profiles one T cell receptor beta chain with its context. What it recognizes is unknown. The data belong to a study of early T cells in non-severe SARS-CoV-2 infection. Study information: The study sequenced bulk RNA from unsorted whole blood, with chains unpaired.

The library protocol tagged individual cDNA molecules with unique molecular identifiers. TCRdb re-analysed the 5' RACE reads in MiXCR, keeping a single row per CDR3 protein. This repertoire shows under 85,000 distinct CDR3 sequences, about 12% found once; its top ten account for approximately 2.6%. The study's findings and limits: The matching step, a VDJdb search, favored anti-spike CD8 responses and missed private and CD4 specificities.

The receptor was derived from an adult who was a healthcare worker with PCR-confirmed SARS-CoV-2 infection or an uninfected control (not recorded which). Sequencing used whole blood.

CDR3 loop: CASSIGVNEQFF. Written as DNA, the CDR3 is TGTGCCAGTAGTATAGGAGTTAATGAGCAGTTCTTC. The chain is built from TRBV19 and TRBJ2-1; D gene unclear. Germline-derived CDR1 and CDR2 are LNHDA and SQIVND (reference sequence). V lost 1 base to trimming and J lost 7 bases, with 5 bases between them. This CDR3 has 12 residues.